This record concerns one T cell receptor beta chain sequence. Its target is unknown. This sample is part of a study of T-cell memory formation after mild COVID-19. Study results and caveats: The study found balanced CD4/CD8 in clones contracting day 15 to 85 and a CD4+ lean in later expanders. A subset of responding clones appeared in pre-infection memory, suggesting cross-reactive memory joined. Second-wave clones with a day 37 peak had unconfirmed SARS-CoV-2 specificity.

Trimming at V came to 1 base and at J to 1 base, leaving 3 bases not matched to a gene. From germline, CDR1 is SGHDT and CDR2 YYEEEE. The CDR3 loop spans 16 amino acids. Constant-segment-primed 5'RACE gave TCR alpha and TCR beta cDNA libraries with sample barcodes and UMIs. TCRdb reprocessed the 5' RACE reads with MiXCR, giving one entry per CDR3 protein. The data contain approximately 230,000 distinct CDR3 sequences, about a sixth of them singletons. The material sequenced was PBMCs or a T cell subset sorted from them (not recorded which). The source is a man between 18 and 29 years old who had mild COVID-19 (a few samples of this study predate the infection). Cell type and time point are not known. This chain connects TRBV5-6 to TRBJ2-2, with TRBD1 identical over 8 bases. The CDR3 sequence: CASSLLGTGNTGELFF. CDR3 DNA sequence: TGTGCCAGCAGCTTGTTAGGGACAGGGAACACCGGGGAGCTGTTTTTT.